One and the same sample provided the 7 T cell receptor beta chains below, sequenced in a study of CD8+CD57+ T cells in acquired aplastic anemia. Genomic DNA served as template for TCR beta VDJ and CDR3 profiling. TCRdb fed the reads into MiXCR, producing one record per CDR3 protein. The sample has approximately 200,000 distinct CDR3 sequences, less than 65% seen once. The sequenced material came from sorted CD4+, CD8+, or CD8+CD57+ T cells (not recorded which) from PBMCs. The receptors shown here come from a human donor with severe aplastic anemia or a healthy control (not recorded which).

In this sample, this clonotype turned up many times. V is TRBV19 and J is TRBJ2-1; D is tentatively TRBD1 or TRBD2 (5 bases each). Germline V gene data show CDR1 as LNHDA and CDR2 as SQIVND (reference sequence). The CDR3 totals 14 residues. Trimming cost V 4 bases and J 8 bases, with 15 bases left between them. This chain's CDR3 is CASSSPTRDDEQFF. The CDR3 DNA follows: TGTGCCAGTAGTAGTCCCACTAGGGACGATGAGCAGTTCTTC. Complete variable domain (other parts from reference TRBV19 and TRBJ2-1): DGGITQSPKYLFRKEGQNVTLSCEQNLNHDAMYWYRQDPGQGLRLIYYSQIVNDFQKGDIAEGYSVSREKKESFPLTVTSAQKNPTAFYLCASSSPTRDDEQFFGPGTRLTVL.

In this sample, this clonotype turned up many times. The chain recombines TRBV12-3 or TRBV12-4 with TRBJ2-1; maybe TRBD2 (5 bases). V was cut by 7 bases and J by 0 bases, with 13 bases left in between. CDR3 length: 15 amino acids. Here the CDR3 reads CASTLEGGSYNEQFF. In nucleotides, the CDR3 is TGTGCCAGCACCCTAGAGGGTGGCTCCTACAATGAGCAGTTCTTC.

This chain joins TRBV7-2 and TRBJ2-7; D not certain. The CDR3 has 14 residues. Trimming left V 5 bases short and J 6 bases short, with 17 bases between. The V gene's germline CDR1 is SGHTA and CDR2 FQGNSA. CDR3 sequence: CASSLSQSPPEQYF. CDR3 bases: TGTGCCAGCAGCCTTTCTCAGTCCCCACCCGAGCAGTACTTC. Full variable domain (rest looked up from reference TRBV7-2 and TRBJ2-7): GAGVSQSPSNKVTEKGKDVELRCDPISGHTALYWYRQSLGQGLEFLIYFQGNSAPDKSGLPSDRFSAERTGGSVSTLTIQRTQQEDSAVYLCASSLSQSPPEQYFGPGTRLTVT.

The chain links TRBV20-1 to TRBJ1-1; D gene unclear. The length of the CDR3 is 13 residues. The V and J ends lost 3 bases and 0 bases respectively, with 8 bases between them. Germline-derived CDR1 and CDR2 are DFQATT and SNEGSKA (reference sequence). The CDR3 nucleotides are TGCAGTGCTAGTGAGGATGTGAACACTGAAGCTTTCTTT. The encoded protein is CSASEDVNTEAFF.

J is TRBJ2-1 and V is TRBV20-1; D is unclear. This CDR3 comprises 11 residues. Germline V gives CDR1 DFQATT, CDR2 SNEGSKA (reference sequence). Trimming took off 4 bases at V and 6 bases at J, with 7 bases between the two ends. The CDR3 DNA follows: TGCAGTGCTATATTAATCAATGAGCAGTTCTTC. Translation gives CSAILINEQFF.

The rearrangement links TRBV7-6 to TRBJ1-6; 10 nucleotides match TRBD1. CDR1 and CDR2 from the germline V gene are SGHVS and FNYEAQ. V lost 5 bases to trimming and J lost 7 bases; unmatched junction nucleotides: 8. The CDR3 spans 16 residues. The CDR3 reads CASSIGQGVGNSPLHF. The CDR3 region has the DNA TGTGCCAGCAGCATCGGACAGGGGGTTGGAAATTCACCCCTCCACTTT.

This rearrangement joins TRBV29-1 to TRBJ2-7; possible D gene TRBD1, 6 bases. The V end lost 8 bases, the J end lost 0 bases, and 17 bases lay between the germline ends. The V gene's germline CDR1 is SQVTM and CDR2 ANQGSEA. The CDR3 spans 14 residues. CDR3 nucleotide sequence: TGCAGCAGTGAAAGAGGGACAAACTCCTACGAGCAGTACTTC. The encoded protein is CSSERGTNSYEQYF.